The 23 T cell receptor beta chains reported below all come from one sample, sequenced in a study of blood T cell repertoires in COVID-19. Only in-frame clones appear in the TCRdb table, and some are missing; sequencing was by immunoSEQ multiplex PCR. Found here are 250,000 to 350,000 clones, 75% to 90% of them singletons; the top ten hold about 2.7%. The sequenced material came from PBMCs or T cells enriched from blood (not recorded which). These receptors came from a woman in her forties or fifties who had recovered from COVID-19.

The genes are TRBV7-2 and TRBJ2-7, with 7 nucleotides matching TRBD1. CDR1 and CDR2 (germline): SGHTA, FQGNSA. The V gene end was trimmed by 8 bases and the J gene end by 2 bases; junction bases not matched to a gene: 9. The CDR3 loop spans 14 amino acids. The DNA for the CDR3 is TGTGCCAGCTCCTTCGGACAGGAGACCTACGAGCAGTACTTC. It specifies CASSFGQETYEQYF.

The chain joins TRBV9 to TRBJ1-2; D gene ambiguous. Per the germline V gene, CDR1 is SGDLS and CDR2 is YYNGEE. This CDR3 comprises 15 residues. V was cut by 0 bases and J by 4 bases, with 13 bases left in between. The CDR3 loop reads CASSVGDGVGYGYTF. CDR3 sequence (DNA): TGTGCCAGCAGCGTAGGTGACGGGGTCGGCTATGGCTACACCTTC.

This chain joins TRBV3-1 (or the pseudogene TRBV3-2) and TRBJ1-3, with D unclear. CDR3 size: 16 residues. V dropped 5 bases and J dropped 1 base, with 15 bases sitting between them. Germline V gene sequence: CDR1 LGHDT, CDR2 YNNKEL (reference sequence). The CDR3 DNA reads as TGTGCCAGCAGCTCACGAGGGTTGCCTTCTGGAAACACCATATATTTT. Encoded protein: CASSSRGLPSGNTIYF.

The chain couples TRBV19 to TRBJ2-2; 7 bases are a match to TRBD2. The CDR3 is 15 amino acids. Germline V gene sequence: CDR1 LNHDA, CDR2 SQIVND (reference sequence). J lost 7 bases, V lost 3 bases, and 8 bases had no gene match. The chain's CDR3 is CASSIRQGGIGELFF. As DNA, the CDR3 is TGTGCCAGTAGTATTCGGCAGGGAGGGATCGGGGAGCTGTTTTTT.

Notes on this clone: One end of the junction varies from germline; a read error may be responsible. This chain uses TRBV7-2 with TRBJ2-7; 7 nucleotides line up with TRBD2. This CDR3 has 14 residues. CDR1 and CDR2 from the germline V gene are SGHTA and FQGNSA. The CDR3 is CASSLVEGGDIGRF. For the CDR3, the DNA is TGTGCCAGCAGCTTAGTGGAGGGAGGGGATATCGGTAGGTTC. Based on the CDR3 plus reference TRBV7-2 and TRBJ2-7, the full variable domain is GAGVSQSPSNKVTEKGKDVELRCDPISGHTALYWYRQSLGQGLEFLIYFQGNSAPDKSGLPSDRFSAERTGGSVSTLTIQRTQQEDSAVYLCASSLVEGGDIGRFGPGTRLTVT.

The genes are TRBV7-2 and TRBJ2-2; maybe TRBD1 (6 bases). V was shortened by 5 bases and J by 6 bases, with 19 bases between the two germline ends. This CDR3 comprises 16 residues. The germline V gene has CDR1 SGHTA and CDR2 FQGNSA. Written as DNA, the CDR3 is TGTGCCAGCAGCCCGCCGGGACATTCTAGTTCCGGGGAGCTGTTTTTT. This gives the protein CASSPPGHSSSGELFF. The full variable domain, its missing parts supplied by reference TRBV7-2 and TRBJ2-2, is GAGVSQSPSNKVTEKGKDVELRCDPISGHTALYWYRQSLGQGLEFLIYFQGNSAPDKSGLPSDRFSAERTGGSVSTLTIQRTQQEDSAVYLCASSPPGHSSSGELFFGEGSRLTVL.

The V and J genes are TRBV19 and TRBJ1-6, with 7 bases matching TRBD1. The CDR3 is 14 residues long. J lost 2 bases, V lost 6 bases, and 1 base had no gene match. CDR1 and CDR2 (germline): LNHDA, SQIVND (reference sequence). The CDR3 here is CASRGTAYNSPLHF. The DNA for the CDR3 is TGTGCCAGTAGGGGGACAGCCTATAATTCACCCCTCCACTTT.

The V call is TRBV27, the J call TRBJ1-1; D ambiguous. The V end was cut by 5 bases, the J end by 1 base, with 17 bases between. CDR1 MNHEY and CDR2 SMNVEV come from the germline V gene (reference sequence). CDR3 length equals 16 residues. The DNA of the CDR3 is TGTGCCAGCAGTAGGCCCCCGGGAGGCGGGAACACTGAAGCTTTCTTT. Its protein product is CASSRPPGGGNTEAFF.

The chain links TRBV15 to TRBJ2-1, with 7 bases that match TRBD2. The CDR3 runs to 19 residues. Germline V gives CDR1 LNHNV, CDR2 YYDKDF (reference sequence). V was clipped by 0 bases and J by 4 bases; unmatched bases: 15. CDR3: CATSRDQAGPLPPYNEQFF. The CDR3 bases are TGTGCCACCAGCAGAGACCAAGCGGGGCCCCTTCCCCCATACAATGAGCAGTTCTTC.

A single count supports this clone. The chain has TRBV7-8 and TRBJ2-7; D ambiguous. Trimming cost V 5 bases and J 4 bases, with 15 bases left between them. This CDR3 is 14 amino acids long. From germline, CDR1 is SGHVS and CDR2 FQNEAQ. The CDR3 region is CASSDTIYGYEQYF. In DNA, the CDR3 is TGTGCCAGCAGCGACACAATTTATGGGTACGAGCAGTACTTC.

This clone was seen just once. The chain carries TRBV28 and TRBJ1-2; 11 bases fit TRBD1. The ends lost 6 bases at V and 2 bases at J; junction bases unmatched: 11. This CDR3 spans 17 amino acids. CDR1 and CDR2 (germline): MDHEN, SYDVKM. In DNA, the CDR3 is TGTGCCAGCAGACAAGGACAGGGGGCTATTCGGAACTATGGCTACACCTTC. It is translated as CASRQGQGAIRNYGYTF.

The count of this clone is one. This rearrangement joins TRBV10-2 to TRBJ2-7; 9 bases are shared with TRBD1. The CDR3 spans 14 residues. Germline values: CDR1 WSHSY, CDR2 SAAADI. With 6 bases clipped from V and 5 bases from J, the junction kept 8 bases outside the gene matches. CDR3 DNA sequence: TGCGCCAGCAGAGGACAGGGGCCCCTCCACGAGCAGTACTTC. Translating it yields CASRGQGPLHEQYF.

The rearrangement joins TRBV19 to TRBJ2-1; TRBD2 agrees at 7 bases. The V segment lost 5 bases and the J segment 7 bases; nucleotides outside the gene matches: 11. CDR1 and CDR2 (germline): LNHDA, SQIVND (reference sequence). This CDR3 comprises 15 residues. The chain's CDR3 is CASSPTGGGANEQFF. CDR3 bases: TGTGCCAGTAGTCCAACGGGGGGAGGTGCTAATGAGCAGTTCTTC.

J is TRBJ1-2 and V is TRBV12-3 or TRBV12-4, with TRBD1 matching 7 bases. The CDR3 is 12 residues long. V gave up 8 bases and J gave up 4 bases; unmatched junction bases: 4. The CDR3 DNA sequence: TGTGCCAGCGGGACAGCCCCCTATGGCTACACCTTC. Translation: CASGTAPYGYTF.

V gene TRBV9 combines with J gene TRBJ2-1, with 11 bases matching TRBD2. Germline V gene lookup returns CDR1 SGDLS and CDR2 YYNGEE. V gave up 7 bases and J gave up 5 bases; unmatched junction bases: 8. This CDR3 is 15 amino acids long. The CDR3 protein is CASGGPGLADNEQFF. The CDR3 coding sequence is TGTGCCAGCGGTGGGCCGGGACTAGCGGACAATGAGCAGTTCTTC.

This chain joins TRBV7-9 and TRBJ1-1, with D uncertain. V was shortened by 4 bases and J by 6 bases, with 9 bases between the two germline ends. The length of the CDR3 is 12 residues. Looked up from germline, CDR1 is SEHNR and CDR2 is FQNEAQ (reference sequence). CDR3 in amino acids: CASSSLLPEAFF. CDR3 in DNA: TGTGCCAGCAGCTCGTTACTGCCTGAAGCTTTCTTT.

The chain has TRBV11-2 and TRBJ1-1, with 8 bases that match TRBD1. Germline V lookup: CDR1 SGHAT, CDR2 FQNNGV. CDR3 length: 14 residues. V lost 5 bases to trimming and J lost 6 bases; unmatched junction nucleotides: 8. DNA for the CDR3: TGTGCCAGCAGCCCCGGACAGGGTAGGGCTGAAGCTTTCTTT. Protein sequence: CASSPGQGRAEAFF. Full variable domain (outside the CDR3, taken from reference TRBV11-2 and TRBJ1-1): EAGVAQSPRYKIIEKRQSVAFWCNPISGHATLYWYQQILGQGPKLLIQFQNNGVVDDSQLPKDRFSAERLKGVDSTLKIQPAKLEDSAVYLCASSPGQGRAEAFFGQGTRLTVV.

V and J are TRBV11-2 and TRBJ2-7, with a weak D call TRBD2 (5 bases). V was trimmed by 1 base and J by 6 bases, leaving 16 bases between them. From germline, CDR1 is SGHAT and CDR2 FQNNGV. This CDR3 contains 15 residues. The DNA of the CDR3 is TGTGCCAGCAGCTTAGGCGTAGGGAGCTACTCCGAGCAGTACTTC. This gives the protein CASSLGVGSYSEQYF.

V gene TRBV7-2 combines with J gene TRBJ1-5; weak D call: TRBD1 (5 bases). V lost 5 bases to trimming and J lost 2 bases, with 10 bases between them. The CDR3 contains 14 residues. From germline, CDR1 is SGHTA and CDR2 FQGNSA. CDR3 loop: CASSRAGGNQPQHF. The CDR3 DNA follows: TGTGCCAGCAGCCGGGCGGGGGGCAATCAGCCCCAGCATTTT. Combining the CDR3 with reference TRBV7-2 and TRBJ1-5 gives the whole variable domain GAGVSQSPSNKVTEKGKDVELRCDPISGHTALYWYRQSLGQGLEFLIYFQGNSAPDKSGLPSDRFSAERTGGSVSTLTIQRTQQEDSAVYLCASSRAGGNQPQHFGDGTRLSIL.

The chain is built from TRBV30 and TRBJ2-1, with D possibly being TRBD2 (7 bases). CDR3 length equals 12 residues. V was trimmed by 0 bases and J by 13 bases, leaving 13 bases between them. CDR1 GTSNPN and CDR2 SVGIG come from the germline V gene (reference sequence). The DNA of the CDR3 is TGTGCCTGGAGTGTACGGGGCGGGGGCCAGTTCTTC. It translates to CAWSVRGGGQFF.

V usage is TRBV12-3 or TRBV12-4 and J usage is TRBJ2-5; 9 nucleotides align to TRBD1. V gave up 6 bases and J gave up 5 bases; unmatched junction bases: 4. The CDR3 length is 13 residues. This chain's CDR3 is CASRQGARETQYF. CDR3 bases: TGTGCCAGCAGACAGGGGGCGCGCGAGACCCAGTACTTC.

This clone was picked up a small number of times. The chain couples TRBV25-1 to TRBJ2-7; D uncertain. The V and J ends lost 4 bases and 3 bases respectively, with 4 bases between them. The CDR3 is made up of 11 amino acids. Germline CDR1 MGHDK, CDR2 SYGVNS. The CDR3 is CASSAFYEQYF. The CDR3 nucleotides are TGTGCCAGCAGTGCCTTCTACGAGCAGTACTTC.

With respect to this clone: Other DNA sequences in the same sample also yield this CDR3. In DNA, the CDR3 is TGTGCCAGCTCGCGGGACAGAATGAACACTGAAGCTTTCTTT. It specifies CASSRDRMNTEAFF. V usage is TRBV18 and J usage is TRBJ1-1; 7 bases match TRBD1. The CDR3 contains 14 residues. V dropped 6 bases and J dropped 0; count of bases not matched to a gene: 4. Per germline, CDR1 KGHSH and CDR2 LQKENI. The full variable domain, its missing parts supplied by reference TRBV18 and TRBJ1-1, is NAGVMQNPRHLVRRRGQEARLRCSPMKGHSHVYWYRQLPEEGLKFMVYLQKENIIDESGMPKERFSAEFPKEGPSILRIQQVVRGDSAAYFCASSRDRMNTEAFFGQGTRLTVV.